This record covers a single T cell receptor (beta chain). Its antigen is not known. CDR1 and CDR2 (germline): WSHSY, SAAADI. Trimming left V 3 bases short and J 1 base short, with 15 bases between. The CDR3 extends over 17 amino acids. Unique molecular identifiers were affixed to discrete cDNA molecules within the library. TCRdb fed the RACE reads into MiXCR, producing one record per CDR3 protein. The data show 85,000 to 100,000 distinct CDR3 sequences, roughly 10% seen once. This specimen belongs to a study of human T cells and chemical hapten exposure. Notes on the study in general: Once DPC sensitization occurred, TCRs above 1 in 1000 frequency showed no change.

Time point in this sample: pre-sensitization, week 0. Treatment specified: therapeutic diphenylcyclopropenone sensitization with weekly scalp DPC. The rearrangement joins TRBV10-2 to TRBJ2-2, with a weak D call TRBD1 (6 bases). This TCR was recovered from a woman aged 60-70 years with alopecia areata. Some clones in this sample may be carry-over from other donors' samples. This specimen consisted of whole blood, obtained in connection with sensitization to the hapten diphenylcyclopropenone (DPC). CDR3 residues: CASSDPSGHKNTGELFF. CDR3 nucleotides: TGCGCCAGCAGTGATCCATCGGGACACAAGAACACCGGGGAGCTGTTTTTT.